The 18 T cell receptor beta chains reported below all come from one sample, sequenced in a study of blood T cell repertoires in COVID-19 (TCRdb year 2020). Receptor amplification or capture employed the immunoSEQ multiplex PCR assay. TCRdb limited this immuneACCESS table to in-frame rearrangements with V and J called. A share of clones is missing; checked studies link under half to unresolved V genes, and the rest is unexplained. Here the sample has hundreds of thousands of clones; 75% to 90% occur a single time. Of the sample, around 4.4% is held by the ten largest clones. Sequenced input: peripheral blood. The receptors were sampled from a woman in her thirties with acute or convalescent COVID-19.

V gene TRBV2 combines with J gene TRBJ2-5; no clear D. This CDR3 comprises 13 residues. Trimming removed 1 base at V and 3 bases at J, with 6 bases between. CDR1 is SNHLY and CDR2 is FYNNEI in the germline V gene. DNA for the CDR3: TGTGCCAGCAGTGAAGGCAGGAAAGAGACCCAGTACTTC. Its translation is CASSEGRKETQYF.

V gene TRBV7-9 combines with J gene TRBJ1-5; D gene ambiguous. CDR1 SEHNR and CDR2 FQNEAQ come from the germline V gene (reference sequence). V lost 2 bases, J lost 5 bases, and 4 bases lay in between. The CDR3 has 12 amino acids. CDR3 in DNA: TGTGCCAGCAGCTTATATTATCAGCCCCAGCATTTT. Translated: CASSLYYQPQHF.

This chain uses TRBV4-2 with TRBJ1-5; tentative D call: TRBD1 (5 bases). The length of the CDR3 is 17 residues. V lost 1 base and J lost 3, with 16 bases in between. Germline CDR1 and CDR2: LGHNA and YNFKEQ. The CDR3 reads CASSQVWSADINQPQHF. The DNA for the CDR3 is TGTGCCAGCAGCCAAGTTTGGTCGGCGGACATCAATCAGCCCCAGCATTTT.

The V and J genes are TRBV10-3 and TRBJ2-2; the match to TRBD2 covers 7 bases. The ends lost 6 bases at V and 3 bases at J; junction bases unmatched: 10. Germline assignment: CDR1 ENHRY and CDR2 SYGVKD. This CDR3 region has 16 residues. CDR3 region: CAISGTTTWDTGELFF. The CDR3 DNA follows: TGTGCCATCAGCGGGACTACCACTTGGGACACCGGGGAGCTGTTTTTT.

This clone was seen many times. The chain couples TRBV28 to TRBJ1-2; 9 bases are a match to TRBD1. Unmatched junction bases numbered 5, after V lost 5 bases and J lost 4 bases. CDR1 is MDHEN, CDR2 SYDVKM, per germline. The CDR3 sequence is 14 residues long. The CDR3 sequence is CASSPTGGGYGYTF. CDR3 nucleotide sequence: TGTGCCAGCAGTCCGACAGGGGGTGGCTATGGCTACACCTTC.

V and J are TRBV30 and TRBJ2-7, with D maybe TRBD2 (6 bases). Trimming pared 4 bases from V and 10 bases from J, leaving 17 bases between. Germline V gene data show CDR1 as GTSNPN and CDR2 as SVGIG (reference sequence). CDR3 length: 12 amino acids. CDR3 amino acids: CAWITQGGEQYF. In nucleotides, the CDR3 is TGTGCCTGGATTACCCAGGGAGGCGAACAGTACTTC.

V gene TRBV9 combines with J gene TRBJ2-7; 13 bases map to TRBD2. The V and J ends lost 3 bases and 12 bases, in that order; junction bases with no gene match: 3. This CDR3 contains 12 residues. The germline V gene has CDR1 SGDLS and CDR2 YYNGEE. The chain's CDR3 is CASSGTSGSPYF. The CDR3 nucleotides read TGTGCCAGCAGCGGGACTAGCGGGAGTCCGTACTTC.

This clone has a single count. The rearrangement links TRBV2 to TRBJ2-3, with D possibly matching TRBD2 (5 bases). The V gene lost 9 bases and the J gene lost 6 bases, with 19 bases spanning the gap. CDR3 size: 14 residues. Per germline, CDR1 SNHLY and CDR2 FYNNEI. Written as DNA, the CDR3 is TGTGCCAGAACCGGCAGCGGAGCCCCGGATACGCAGTATTTT. Protein product: CARTGSGAPDTQYF.

The chain is built from TRBV11-2 and TRBJ2-1; 7 bases map to TRBD2. CDR3 length: 17 residues. In germline, CDR1 is SGHAT, CDR2 FQNNGV. The V segment lost 6 bases and the J segment 9 bases; nucleotides outside the gene matches: 20. Here the CDR3 reads CASRRSRGTTGSSEQFF. CDR3 DNA sequence: TGTGCCAGCAGACGATCTCGTGGGACTACGGGGTCCAGTGAGCAGTTCTTC.

The rearrangement uses TRBV6-5 and TRBJ1-2, with TRBD1 matching over 7 bases. Losses at the gene ends were 6 bases for V and 5 bases for J; bases not matched to a gene: 9. Germline values: CDR1 MNHEY, CDR2 SVGAGI. The CDR3 length is 14 residues. CDR3 region: CASSPDRAWYGYTF. The CDR3 region has the DNA TGTGCCAGCAGCCCAGACAGGGCGTGGTATGGCTACACCTTC.

The chain links TRBV4-1 to TRBJ2-1; 10 bases line up with TRBD2. The CDR3 is 19 amino acids. The V and J ends lost 0 bases and 0 bases, in that order; junction bases with no gene match: 8. Germline V gene data show CDR1 as MGHRA and CDR2 as YSYEKL. CDR3 residues: CASSQDKAQRGGSYNEQFF. CDR3 in DNA: TGCGCCAGCAGCCAAGATAAGGCCCAGCGGGGGGGCTCCTACAATGAGCAGTTCTTC.

This chain uses TRBV3-1 (or the pseudogene TRBV3-2) with TRBJ2-1, with 9 bases that match TRBD1. The germline V gene has CDR1 LGHDT and CDR2 YNNKEL (reference sequence). The V segment lost 3 bases and the J segment 6 bases; nucleotides outside the gene matches: 6. The CDR3 spans 15 residues. The CDR3 DNA reads as TGTGCCAGCAGCCACGAGTCGGACAGGGGCAATGAGCAGTTCTTC. The encoded protein is CASSHESDRGNEQFF.

The chain is built from TRBV9 and TRBJ2-6; D is uncertain. The CDR3 contains 16 residues. V lost 4 bases to trimming and J lost 0 bases, with 11 bases between them. Germline-derived CDR1 and CDR2 are SGDLS and YYNGEE. In nucleotides, the CDR3 is TGTGCCAGCAGCAACATCCGAAACTCTGGGGCCAACGTCCTGACTTTC. It yields the protein CASSNIRNSGANVLTF.

The genes are TRBV11-2 and TRBJ1-1, with 8 bases fitting TRBD1. The trim removed 1 base at V and 2 bases at J, leaving 12 bases unmatched. CDR3 length: 18 amino acids. Germline-derived CDR1 and CDR2 are SGHAT and FQNNGV. The CDR3 loop is CASSLGVRGPGPNTEAFF. The CDR3 nucleotides read TGTGCCAGCAGCTTAGGGGTCAGGGGGCCAGGACCCAACACTGAAGCTTTCTTT.

The chain employs TRBV5-1 and TRBJ2-5; unclear D gene. CDR1 and CDR2 from the germline V gene are SGHRS and YFSETQ. The CDR3 sequence is 16 residues long. V dropped 0 bases and J dropped 1 base, with 13 bases sitting between them. CDR3 sequence (DNA): TGCGCCAGCAGCTTGGACGCGGTTGCATCCCAAGAGACCCAGTACTTC. It specifies CASSLDAVASQETQYF.

J is TRBJ2-2 and V is TRBV7-3, with 12 bases lining up with TRBD2. Germline trimming cut 5 bases from V and 3 bases from J; bases unmatched to any gene: 7. Germline V gene sequence: CDR1 SGHTA, CDR2 FQGTGA. The length of the CDR3 is 17 residues. CDR3 bases: TGTGCCAGCAGCCCATTAAGGACTAGCGGGGACACCGGGGAGCTGTTTTTT. It is translated as CASSPLRTSGDTGELFF.

This clone is a singleton in its sample. The chain carries TRBV2 and TRBJ1-2; D is ambiguous. Germline values: CDR1 SNHLY, CDR2 FYNNEI. The CDR3 length is 13 residues. V shed 5 bases and J shed 1 base, with 8 bases lying between them. The CDR3 nucleotides are TGTGCCAGCAGTAGAGGAAGTAACTATGGCTACACCTTC. Protein: CASSRGSNYGYTF.

The chain couples TRBV18 to TRBJ2-1, with 9 bases that match TRBD1. The V gene's germline CDR1 is KGHSH and CDR2 LQKENI. Unmatched junction bases numbered 12, after V lost 6 bases and J lost 9 bases. This CDR3 is 15 amino acids long. CDR3 nucleotides: TGTGCCAGCTCGCATAACAGGGGGCCGGTTTGTGAGCAGTTCTTC. It specifies CASSHNRGPVCEQFF.